The 7 T cell receptor beta chains in this list originate from one sample, sequenced in a study of cytomegalovirus exposure and HLA in healthy donors. The primer mix had 60 Vbeta and 13 Jbeta primers. The repertoire was sequenced with immunoSEQ multiplex PCR; TCRdb's copy has only in-frame clones and lacks some. The table lists approximately 190,000 clones, around 80% of them singletons, with under 2% in the top ten. The source material was PBMCs. The receptor source for this set is a man aged 35-49 years in good health and CMV-seropositive.

This chain uses TRBV6-5 with TRBJ1-4; 7 positions agree with TRBD1. The CDR3 is 15 residues long. Losses at the gene ends were 2 bases for V and 8 bases for J; bases not matched to a gene: 8. Germline-derived CDR1 and CDR2 are MNHEY and SVGAGI. This CDR3 reads CASSYPGTVGEKLFF. The CDR3 DNA is TGTGCCAGCAGTTACCCCGGGACAGTGGGAGAAAAACTGTTTTTT.

The sample holds a few counts of this clone. The V gene is TRBV27, the J gene TRBJ1-2, with TRBD1 matching over 7 bases. The ends lost 8 bases at V and 8 bases at J; junction bases unmatched: 11. This CDR3 contains 13 residues. Germline CDR1 is MNHEY and CDR2 is SMNVEV (reference sequence). The CDR3: CASGFYRGGGYTF. CDR3 DNA sequence: TGTGCCAGCGGATTTTACAGGGGAGGAGGCTACACCTTC.

The rearrangement uses TRBV11-1 and TRBJ2-7, with 10 bases matching TRBD2. The V gene end was trimmed by 1 base and the J gene end by 4 bases; junction bases not matched to a gene: 1. Germline loops: CDR1 SGHAT, CDR2 FQDESV (reference sequence). This CDR3 comprises 14 residues. Written as DNA, the CDR3 is TGTGCCAGCAGCTTAGAAGCGGGAGGGTACGAGCAGTACTTC. As protein: CASSLEAGGYEQYF.

The J gene is TRBJ1-1, the V gene TRBV14; maybe TRBD1 (5 bases). In germline, CDR1 is SGHDN, CDR2 FVKESK. V was cut by 4 bases and J by 5 bases, with 14 bases left in between. This CDR3 is built from 14 residues. The CDR3 loop is CASSPYLGGTEAFF. CDR3 DNA: TGTGCCAGCAGCCCCTATCTCGGGGGGACTGAAGCTTTCTTT.

The chain couples TRBV7-6 to TRBJ1-5; D not certain. This CDR3 has 12 residues. Per the germline V gene, CDR1 is SGHVS and CDR2 is FNYEAQ. The V and J ends lost 4 bases and 4 bases respectively, with 5 bases between them. For the CDR3, the DNA is TGTGCCAGCAGCTCTTTAAATCAGCCCCAGCATTTT. Protein sequence: CASSSLNQPQHF. The full variable domain, in which reference TRBV7-6 and TRBJ1-5 provide the parts outside the CDR3, is GAGVSQSPRYKVTKRGQDVALRCDPISGHVSLYWYRQALGQGPEFLTYFNYEAQQDKSGLPNDRFSAERPEGSISTLTIQRTEQRDSAMYRCASSSLNQPQHFGDGTRLSIL.

The chain uses TRBV5-4 and TRBJ2-5, with D maybe TRBD2 (7 bases). Trimming left V 0 bases short and J 2 bases short, with 26 bases between. Germline V gives CDR1 SGHNT, CDR2 YYREEE (reference sequence). This CDR3 contains 20 residues. The CDR3 protein is CASSLGGGLGANGLQETQYF. The CDR3 nucleotides are TGTGCCAGCAGCTTGGGGGGGGGTTTGGGGGCGAATGGGTTACAAGAGACCCAGTACTTC.

The CDR3, as DNA: TGCGCCAGCAGTCAATCTACGGGAGGGCCGGTCTGTATTGAGACCCAGTACTTC. This codes for CASSQSTGGPVCIETQYF. The chain is built from TRBV23-1 and TRBJ2-5, with 8 bases aligning to TRBD2. TRBV23-1 is assigned to the ORF class and has an uncertain function. Germline trimming cut 0 bases from V and 5 bases from J; bases unmatched to any gene: 14. There are 18 residues in the CDR3.